Listed here are 4 T cell receptor beta chains from one sample, sequenced in a study of T-cell memory formation after mild COVID-19. TCRdb fed the 5' RACE reads into MiXCR, producing one record per CDR3 protein. In the table there are fewer than 200,000 distinct CDR3 sequences, about 18% of which are singletons. The sample comprised PBMCs or a T cell subset sorted from them (not recorded which). The receptors derive from a man younger than 30 who had mild COVID-19 (a few samples of this study predate the infection). Cell type and time point are not known.

In its sample, this clonotype was seen a few times. The rearrangement joins TRBV27 to TRBJ2-2; D is undetermined. V lost 8 bases to trimming and J lost 4 bases, with 14 bases between them. Germline lookup yields CDR1 MNHEY and CDR2 SMNVEV (reference sequence). The length of the CDR3 is 14 residues. CDR3 amino acids: CASPCRVGTGELFF. The CDR3 DNA reads TGTGCCAGCCCATGCCGGGTCGGCACCGGGGAGCTGTTTTTT.

The V gene is TRBV6-2 or TRBV6-3, the J gene TRBJ2-7, with D possibly called TRBD1 or TRBD2 (6 bases each). Germline V CDR1 and CDR2: MNHEY, SVGEGT. CDR3 length: 15 residues. With 2 bases removed from V and 4 bases from J, the gap between germline ends came to 15 bases. The CDR3 DNA reads TGTGCCAGCAGTTACGCCGGGGGCACTATGTACGAGCAGTACGTC. Translated: CASSYAGGTMYEQYV.

The chain recombines TRBV3-1 with TRBJ2-2; the D gene is possibly TRBD2 (5 bases). Germline V gene data show CDR1 as LGHDT and CDR2 as YNNKEL (reference sequence). With 1 base removed from V and 5 bases from J, the gap between germline ends came to 14 bases. The CDR3 is 16 amino acids. The CDR3 here is CASSQGAVPGTGELFF. CDR3 bases: TGTGCCAGCAGCCAAGGGGCGGTCCCGGGGACCGGGGAGCTGTTTTTT.

In DNA, the CDR3 is TGTGCCAGTGATGACTTAACCGGGCAGCCCCAGCATTTT. Its protein is CASDDLTGQPQHF. This chain joins TRBV19 and TRBJ1-5; no definite D call. The CDR3 consists of 13 residues. The V gene lost 8 bases and the J gene lost 7 bases, with 15 bases spanning the gap. Germline CDR1 reads LNHDA; CDR2 reads SQIVND (reference sequence).